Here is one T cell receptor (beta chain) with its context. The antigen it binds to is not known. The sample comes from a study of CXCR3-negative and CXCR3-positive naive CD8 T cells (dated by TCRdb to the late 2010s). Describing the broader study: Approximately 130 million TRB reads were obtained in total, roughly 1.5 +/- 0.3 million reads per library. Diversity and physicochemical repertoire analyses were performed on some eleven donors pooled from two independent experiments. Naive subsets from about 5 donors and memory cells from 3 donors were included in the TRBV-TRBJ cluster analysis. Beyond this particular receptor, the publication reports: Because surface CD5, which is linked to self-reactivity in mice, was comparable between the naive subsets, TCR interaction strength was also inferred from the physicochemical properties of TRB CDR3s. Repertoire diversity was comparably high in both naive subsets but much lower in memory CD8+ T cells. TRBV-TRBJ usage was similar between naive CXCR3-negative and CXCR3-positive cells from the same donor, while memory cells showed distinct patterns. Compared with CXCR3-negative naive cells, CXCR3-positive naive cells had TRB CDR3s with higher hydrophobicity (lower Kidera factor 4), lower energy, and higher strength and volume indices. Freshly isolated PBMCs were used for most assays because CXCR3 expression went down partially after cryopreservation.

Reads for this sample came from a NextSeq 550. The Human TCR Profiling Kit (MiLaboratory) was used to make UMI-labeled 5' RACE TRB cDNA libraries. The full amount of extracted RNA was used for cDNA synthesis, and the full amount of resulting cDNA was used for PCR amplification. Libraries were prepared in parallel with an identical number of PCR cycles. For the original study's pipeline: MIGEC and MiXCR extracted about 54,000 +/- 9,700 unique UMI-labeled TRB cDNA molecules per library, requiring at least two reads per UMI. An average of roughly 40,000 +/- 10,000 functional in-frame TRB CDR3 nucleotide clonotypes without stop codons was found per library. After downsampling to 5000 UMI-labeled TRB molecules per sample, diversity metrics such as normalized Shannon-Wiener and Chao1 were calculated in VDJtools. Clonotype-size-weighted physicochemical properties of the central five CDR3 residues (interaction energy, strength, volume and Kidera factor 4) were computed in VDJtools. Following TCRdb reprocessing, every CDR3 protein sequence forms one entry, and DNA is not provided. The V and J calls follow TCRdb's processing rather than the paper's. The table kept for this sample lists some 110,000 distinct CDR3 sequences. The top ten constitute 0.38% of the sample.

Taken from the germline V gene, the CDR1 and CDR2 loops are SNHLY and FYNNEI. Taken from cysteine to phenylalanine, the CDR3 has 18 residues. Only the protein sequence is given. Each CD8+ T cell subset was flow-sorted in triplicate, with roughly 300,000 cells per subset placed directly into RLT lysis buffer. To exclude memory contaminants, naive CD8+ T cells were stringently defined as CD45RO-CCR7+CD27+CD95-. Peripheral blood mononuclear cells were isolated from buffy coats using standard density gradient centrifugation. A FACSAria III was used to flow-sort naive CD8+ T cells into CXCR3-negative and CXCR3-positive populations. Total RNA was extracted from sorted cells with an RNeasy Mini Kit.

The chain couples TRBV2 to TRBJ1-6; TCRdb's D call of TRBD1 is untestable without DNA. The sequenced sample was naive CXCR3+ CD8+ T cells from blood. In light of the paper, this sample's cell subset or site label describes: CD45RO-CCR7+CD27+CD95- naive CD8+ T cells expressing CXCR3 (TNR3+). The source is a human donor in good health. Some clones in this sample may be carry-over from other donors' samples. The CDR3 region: CASSAPDGAASYNSPLHF.